Each of the 15 T cell receptor beta chains below was sequenced from the same sample in a study of shared T cell receptors in the human thymus (dated by TCRdb to about 2021). Libraries were made using the immunoSEQ multiplex PCR assay. As stored in TCRdb, this immuneACCESS dataset retains in-frame rearrangements with V and J assigned. A fraction of the clones does not appear; measured against another copy, unresolved V genes explain less than half of the discrepancy, and the remainder lacks a known reason. The sample has approximately 730,000 clones on record, over 75% of them singletons. The top ten clones comprise over 0.008% of the sample. These data also featured in a second study, about human thymus T cells.

The sequencing sample was made of thymocytes. These TCRs come from a girl under two years old with a congenital heart defect. Donor details come from another sample of the same person, matched by shared clones.

A few counts support this clone. V gene TRBV6-6 combines with J gene TRBJ2-7; no reliable D call. This CDR3 region has 13 residues. Germline CDR1 reads MNHNY; CDR2 reads SVGAGI (reference sequence). The V gene lost 4 bases and the J gene lost 10 bases, with 17 bases spanning the gap. DNA for the CDR3: TGTGCCAGCAGTTTTGAGGAGTTACGAGAACAGTACTTC. Amino acids: CASSFEELREQYF.

The rearrangement joins TRBV4-3 to TRBJ2-7, with D tentatively TRBD1 (6 bases). This CDR3 region has 18 residues. V was shortened by 3 bases and J by 2 bases, with 23 bases between the two germline ends. From germline, CDR1 is LGHNA and CDR2 YSLEER. The CDR3 protein is CASSHITGPAGETYEQYF. CDR3 in DNA: TGCGCCAGCAGCCATATTACAGGGCCGGCAGGGGAAACCTACGAGCAGTACTTC.

The J gene is TRBJ2-6, the V gene TRBV28; weak D call: TRBD1 (6 bases). The CDR3 covers 16 residues. Trimming stripped 8 bases from V and 0 bases from J, with 14 bases between. Germline V gene data show CDR1 as MDHEN and CDR2 as SYDVKM. CDR3 bases: TGTGCCAGCGAGAGGGGGTCCCCCTCTGGGGCCAACGTCCTGACTTTC. It encodes CASERGSPSGANVLTF.

J is TRBJ2-7 and V is TRBV28; 7 nucleotides agree with TRBD1. Germline CDR1 and CDR2: MDHEN and SYDVKM. This CDR3 contains 13 residues. Trimming took 5 bases from V and 1 from J; bases not matched to a gene: 2. The CDR3 sequence is CASSGQASYEQYF. The CDR3 DNA reads TGTGCCAGCAGTGGACAGGCTTCCTACGAGCAGTACTTC.

The chain carries TRBV28 and TRBJ2-2, with 7 bases that match TRBD1. Germline V lookup: CDR1 MDHEN, CDR2 SYDVKM. The J segment lost 7 bases and the V segment lost 2 bases, leaving 28 bases of the junction unmatched. The CDR3 loop spans 22 amino acids. The CDR3 spells CASSLPLPDRVQRRVRGGELFF. The CDR3 DNA is TGTGCCAGCAGTTTACCCCTGCCCGACAGGGTCCAGCGCAGGGTTCGGGGCGGGGAGCTGTTTTTT.

This clone was seen a handful of times. The chain is built from TRBV28 and TRBJ2-7; a weak D match, TRBD2 (5 bases). Germline loops: CDR1 MDHEN, CDR2 SYDVKM. V was shortened by 3 bases and J by 3 bases, with 21 bases between the two germline ends. The CDR3 has 17 residues. The CDR3 bases are TGTGCCAGCAGTTTTTCGGCCGCACTGGCGGGCGTCTACGAGCAGTACTTC. Translation gives CASSFSAALAGVYEQYF. Drawing the rest from reference TRBV28 and TRBJ2-7, the complete variable domain is DVKVTQSSRYLVKRTGEKVFLECVQDMDHENMFWYRQDPGLGLRLIYFSYDVKMKEKGDIPEGYSVSREKKERFSLILESASTNQTSMYLCASSFSAALAGVYEQYFGPGTRLTVT.

This clone was found once. The V call is TRBV6-5, the J call TRBJ2-7; D unclear. Germline V lookup: CDR1 MNHEY, CDR2 SVGAGI. The CDR3 is made up of 14 amino acids. Deletions cut 0 bases from V and 6 bases from J, with 12 bases between. CDR3: CASSYSTGTREQYF. CDR3 in DNA: TGTGCCAGCAGTTACTCGACGGGTACCCGCGAGCAGTACTTC.

The J gene is TRBJ2-7, the V gene TRBV7-2; maybe TRBD2 (6 bases). V lost 1 base and J 6 bases, leaving 16 bases between the germline ends. The germline V gene encodes CDR1 SGHTA and CDR2 FQGNSA. The CDR3 length is 15 residues. The CDR3 DNA sequence: TGTGCCAGCAGCTTAGAGGCGGGGATTGTGCGCGAGCAGTACTTC. Amino acids: CASSLEAGIVREQYF.

The chain uses TRBV7-2 and TRBJ2-1; D is possibly TRBD1 (6 bases). The CDR3 has 16 amino acids. Trimming cost V 4 bases and J 4 bases, with 17 bases left between them. The germline CDR1 and CDR2 sequences are SGHTA and FQGNSA. The CDR3 nucleotides read TGTGCCAGCAGCTCGTACAGGGCAGATAGGTACAATGAGCAGTTCTTC. It is translated as CASSSYRADRYNEQFF.

CDR3 coding DNA: TGTGCCAGCAGTGAATGGAACAGGGAACATTCACCCCTCCACTTT. Protein sequence: CASSEWNREHSPLHF. The chain recombines TRBV25-1 with TRBJ1-6; D possibly corresponds to TRBD1 (6 bases). The germline gives CDR1 MGHDK, CDR2 SYGVNS. The CDR3 is 15 amino acids. Trimming pared 1 base from V and 8 bases from J, leaving 12 bases between.

This clone has just one count. The chain is built from TRBV5-1 and TRBJ2-3, with TRBD2 matching over 10 bases. V dropped 4 bases and J dropped 1; count of bases not matched to a gene: 12. The germline V gene encodes CDR1 SGHRS and CDR2 YFSETQ. CDR3 length: 18 residues. The CDR3: CASSPHPQLAGGTDTQYF. CDR3 nucleotide sequence: TGCGCCAGCAGCCCCCACCCCCAGCTAGCGGGGGGCACAGATACGCAGTATTTT.

This chain joins TRBV7-6 and TRBJ2-1; TRBD2 might be the D (6 bases). Germline V gene data show CDR1 as SGHVS and CDR2 as FNYEAQ. There are 15 residues in the CDR3. V shed 2 bases and J shed 3 bases, with 11 bases lying between them. The CDR3 loop is CASSLLGLDYNEQFF. The CDR3 coding sequence is TGTGCCAGCAGCTTACTGGGACTGGACTACAATGAGCAGTTCTTC.

The J gene is TRBJ1-3, the V gene TRBV27; D possibly corresponds to TRBD1 (6 bases). Germline loops: CDR1 MNHEY, CDR2 SMNVEV (reference sequence). Deletions cut 5 bases from V and 0 bases from J, with 17 bases between. The CDR3 runs to 17 residues. This CDR3 reads CASSPQQGMSSGNTIYF. In DNA, the CDR3 is TGTGCCAGCAGTCCACAACAGGGCATGAGCTCTGGAAACACCATATATTTT.

The chain joins TRBV15 to TRBJ2-1, with D possibly matching TRBD1 (6 bases). The V and J ends lost 5 bases and 4 bases respectively, with 9 bases between them. The CDR3 extends over 13 amino acids. Germline V gives CDR1 LNHNV, CDR2 YYDKDF (reference sequence). The CDR3: CATSRTDYNEQFF. CDR3 nucleotide sequence: TGTGCCACCAGCCGGACAGATTACAATGAGCAGTTCTTC. Using reference TRBV15 and TRBJ2-1 for the parts outside the CDR3, the full variable domain is DAMVIQNPRYQVTQFGKPVTLSCSQTLNHNVMYWYQQKSSQAPKLLFHYYDKDFNNEADTPDNFQSRRPNTSFCFLDIRSPGLGDTAMYLCATSRTDYNEQFFGPGTRLTVL.

The chain is built from TRBV7-2 and TRBJ2-5; D is ambiguous. This CDR3 is built from 12 residues. Trimming pared 5 bases from V and 4 bases from J, leaving 8 bases between. CDR1 and CDR2 from the germline V gene are SGHTA and FQGNSA. CDR3 coding DNA: TGTGCCAGCAGCCCAAATTTAGAGACCCAGTACTTC. Its protein is CASSPNLETQYF.